Each of the 30 T cell receptor beta chains below was sequenced from the same sample in a study of blood T cell repertoires in COVID-19. The protocol was immunoSEQ multiplex PCR, while the TCRdb copy is restricted to in-frame clones and leaves out a portion. The repertoire holds around 320,000 clones, with 70% to 90% as singletons. Sequencing input: peripheral blood. The source is a human donor in a cohort sampled during active COVID-19.

The CDR3 spells CASSHPPGQIFNYGYTF. CDR3 nucleotide sequence: TGCGCCAGCAGCCACCCCCCGGGACAGATTTTTAACTATGGCTACACCTTC. The gene calls are TRBV4-1 and TRBJ1-2; 7 positions match TRBD1. CDR3 size: 17 residues. V gave up 3 bases and J gave up 1 base; unmatched junction bases: 11. Germline V gene lookup returns CDR1 MGHRA and CDR2 YSYEKL.

Comment on this clone: Other DNA sequences of this sample code for an identical CDR3. The chain combines TRBV20-1 with TRBJ2-7; D unresolved. Germline values: CDR1 DFQATT, CDR2 SNEGSKA (reference sequence). The ends were cut back, 1 base at V and 7 bases at J, with 8 bases in the middle. The CDR3 has 11 residues. The CDR3 reads CSARGSREQYF. The CDR3 DNA reads TGCAGTGCTAGAGGTTCCAGGGAGCAGTACTTC.

This chain joins TRBV18 and TRBJ1-1; D is possibly TRBD1 (5 bases). Trimming stripped 6 bases from V and 5 bases from J, with 25 bases between. CDR3 length: 17 residues. The germline V gene encodes CDR1 KGHSH and CDR2 LQKENI. CDR3 sequence reads: CASSPEGISRVGTEAFF. CDR3 nucleotide sequence: TGTGCCAGCTCTCCAGAAGGAATTAGCAGGGTAGGGACTGAAGCTTTCTTT.

On this clone itself: The sample has other DNA sequences that encode this CDR3 too. The genes are TRBV24-1 and TRBJ2-3; D might be TRBD2 (5 bases). CDR1 is KGHDR and CDR2 is SFDVKD in the germline V gene. Between the trimmed V and J ends, which lost 2 bases and 1 base, there was a span of 15 bases. The CDR3 is 17 residues long. Here the CDR3 reads CATSDSRAGGGTDTQYF. In nucleotides, the CDR3 is TGTGCCACCAGTGATTCACGGGCCGGAGGAGGCACAGATACGCAGTATTTT.

The gene calls are TRBV24-1 and TRBJ1-2, with 10 bases lining up with TRBD1. The length of the CDR3 is 14 residues. The germline V gene has CDR1 KGHDR and CDR2 SFDVKD. With 6 bases clipped from V and 8 bases from J, the junction kept 8 bases outside the gene matches. DNA of the CDR3: TGTGCCACCAGTTCTGAGGGACAGGGGCGCGGCTACACCTTC. Protein: CATSSEGQGRGYTF.

The chain is built from TRBV6-4 and TRBJ2-2; TRBD1 agrees at 11 bases. This CDR3 region has 15 residues. The junction had 6 bases not matched to a gene; V was cut back by 6 bases and J by 6 bases. Germline-derived CDR1 and CDR2 are MRHNA and SNTAGT. CDR3 nucleotides: TGTGCCAGCAGGGCCGGGACAGGGGGTTCCGGGGAGCTGTTTTTT. Translated: CASRAGTGGSGELFF.

The V gene is TRBV5-5, the J gene TRBJ1-5; 9 bases are a match to TRBD1. CDR3 length equals 14 residues. The J segment lost 6 bases and the V segment lost 5 bases, leaving 6 bases of the junction unmatched. Germline V CDR1 and CDR2: SGHKS, YYEKEE (reference sequence). For the CDR3, the DNA is TGTGCCAGCAGTCGACAGGGGGATGGTCAGCCCCAGCATTTT. Its protein product is CASSRQGDGQPQHF.

This sequence joins TRBV9 and TRBJ2-7; 7 bases line up with TRBD1. Germline assignment: CDR1 SGDLS and CDR2 YYNGEE. J was trimmed by 5 bases and V by 0 bases; bases with no gene match: 8. This CDR3 spans 15 amino acids. CDR3 sequence (DNA): TGTGCCAGCAGCGTAGCTGGGACAGCCGCGGACGAGCAGTACTTC. The encoded protein is CASSVAGTAADEQYF.

The chain links TRBV12-3 or TRBV12-4 to TRBJ2-1; D is perhaps TRBD1 (6 bases). The CDR3 runs 13 residues. The V end was cut by 6 bases, the J end by 4 bases, with 10 bases between. The CDR3 nucleotides are TGTGCCAGCAGCGGACAGAATTACAATGAGCAGTTCTTC. This codes for CASSGQNYNEQFF.

The V gene is TRBV27, the J gene TRBJ1-2; D perhaps matches TRBD1 (5 bases). Germline V gene sequence: CDR1 MNHEY, CDR2 SMNVEV (reference sequence). The CDR3 runs to 14 residues. V lost 8 bases and J lost 6, with 19 bases in between. Here the CDR3 DNA reads TGTGCCAGCCGTCCCCCTCGGGGGGGGAATGGCTACACCTTC. Amino acid sequence: CASRPPRGGNGYTF.

This sequence joins TRBV4-1 and TRBJ1-2, with D unresolved. CDR1 and CDR2 from the germline V gene are MGHRA and YSYEKL. V lost 0 bases, J lost 2 bases, and 10 bases lay in between. The length of the CDR3 is 15 residues. DNA for the CDR3: TGCGCCAGCAGCCAAGAGTCCGGCAGGAACTATGGCTACACCTTC. It encodes CASSQESGRNYGYTF.

In this sample, this clone turned up once. The V and J genes are TRBV7-8 and TRBJ1-1, with a tentative D call TRBD1 (5 bases). This CDR3 is 18 amino acids long. The germline V and J ends were trimmed by 4 bases and 6 bases, with 27 bases remaining between them. The germline CDR1 and CDR2 sequences are SGHVS and FQNEAQ. CDR3 in DNA: TGTGCCAGCAGCTATCCTGCCTGGACACCAACTCGGGTGGCTGAAGCTTTCTTT. Translating it yields CASSYPAWTPTRVAEAFF.

CDR3 in amino acids: CATSVESGGVGELFF. DNA for the CDR3: TGTGCCACCAGTGTGGAAAGCGGGGGCGTCGGGGAGCTGTTTTTT. This rearrangement joins TRBV24-1 to TRBJ2-2; 8 positions agree with TRBD2. Germline CDR1 is KGHDR and CDR2 is SFDVKD. CDR3 length equals 15 residues. Trimming cost V 5 bases and J 7 bases; bases outside gene matches: 8.

The rearrangement uses TRBV6-5 and TRBJ1-1; D is ambiguous. Trimming took off 6 bases at V and 4 bases at J, with 9 bases between the two ends. Germline V lookup: CDR1 MNHEY, CDR2 SVGAGI. This CDR3 contains 12 residues. The CDR3 coding sequence is TGTGCCAGCAGCGCCCTAGCCACTGAAGCTTTCTTT. As protein: CASSALATEAFF.

This clone was seen only a few times. The V and J genes are TRBV19 and TRBJ2-2; the match to TRBD1 covers 7 bases. Germline V lookup: CDR1 LNHDA, CDR2 SQIVND (reference sequence). The length of the CDR3 is 15 residues. V shed 7 bases and J 3 bases; nucleotides not matched to a gene: 8. The CDR3 nucleotides are TGTGCCAGTATAAAGAGACAGGGTTACACCGGGGAGCTGTTTTTT. It is translated as CASIKRQGYTGELFF.

This clone was detected only a few times. The chain has TRBV24-1 and TRBJ2-4; perhaps TRBD2 as D (6 bases). Trimming pared 3 bases from V and 8 bases from J, leaving 13 bases between. The CDR3 has 14 residues. Germline V gene data show CDR1 as KGHDR and CDR2 as SFDVKD. In nucleotides, the CDR3 is TGTGCCACCAGTGATATGAACGGCGGGGACATTCAGTACTTC. It specifies CATSDMNGGDIQYF.

This sequence joins TRBV7-9 and TRBJ2-2; 7 bases line up with TRBD1. Germline loops: CDR1 SEHNR, CDR2 FQNEAQ (reference sequence). Trimming cost V 0 bases and J 4 bases; bases outside gene matches: 5. The CDR3 runs 16 residues. CDR3 coding DNA: TGTGCCAGCAGCTTAGCGCGAACAGGGGTCACCGGGGAGCTGTTTTTT. Residues: CASSLARTGVTGELFF. Combining the CDR3 with reference TRBV7-9 and TRBJ2-2 gives the whole variable domain DTGVSQNPRHKITKRGQNVTFRCDPISEHNRLYWYRQTLGQGPEFLTYFQNEAQLEKSRLLSDRFSAERPKGSFSTLEIQRTEQGDSAMYLCASSLARTGVTGELFFGEGSRLTVL.

The chain links TRBV28 to TRBJ1-2; D perhaps matches TRBD1 (6 bases). Trimming stripped 2 bases from V and 8 bases from J, with 15 bases between. The CDR3 covers 14 residues. Germline V lookup: CDR1 MDHEN, CDR2 SYDVKM. CDR3 amino acids: CASSLPGQRLGYTF. In DNA form, the CDR3 reads TGTGCCAGCAGTTTACCAGGACAGAGGTTAGGCTACACCTTC.

This clone showed up just a few times. This rearrangement joins TRBV20-1 to TRBJ2-7; TRBD1 agrees at 8 bases. V lost 3 bases to trimming and J lost 5 bases; unmatched junction nucleotides: 6. Germline assignment: CDR1 DFQATT and CDR2 SNEGSKA (reference sequence). The length of the CDR3 is 13 residues. The CDR3 region has the DNA TGCAGTGCTAGTGGAAAACAGGGGGACGAGCAGTACTTC. Amino acid sequence: CSASGKQGDEQYF.

V gene TRBV27 combines with J gene TRBJ1-6; D not certain. The germline V gene encodes CDR1 MNHEY and CDR2 SMNVEV (reference sequence). The CDR3 is made up of 13 amino acids. The ends were cut back, 6 bases at V and 9 bases at J, with 12 bases in the middle. The CDR3 spells CASSLQAGSPLHF. CDR3 sequence (DNA): TGTGCCAGCAGCCTCCAGGCGGGTTCACCCCTCCACTTT.

The chain has TRBV12-5 and TRBJ1-1; TRBD1 matches at 7 bases. CDR1 LGHNT and CDR2 FRNRAP come from the germline V gene. Trimming took 4 bases from V and 3 from J; bases not matched to a gene: 8. CDR3 length: 15 residues. CDR3 sequence reads: CASGSRTGRDTEAFF. The CDR3 DNA follows: TGTGCTAGTGGTTCTCGGACAGGAAGGGACACTGAAGCTTTCTTT.

This CDR3 reads CASSRDRGLNDEQFF. CDR3 nucleotide sequence: TGTGCCAGCAGTCGGGACAGGGGGCTAAACGATGAGCAGTTCTTC. The chain links TRBV25-1 to TRBJ2-1; 12 bases map to TRBD1. The CDR3 is made up of 15 amino acids. With 5 bases clipped from V and 8 bases from J, the junction kept 7 bases outside the gene matches. The germline CDR1 and CDR2 sequences are MGHDK and SYGVNS.

V usage is TRBV5-4 and J usage is TRBJ2-3; D possibly corresponds to TRBD2 (5 bases). The CDR3 is made up of 15 amino acids. The V and J ends lost 0 bases and 1 base respectively, with 9 bases between them. The germline V gene has CDR1 SGHNT and CDR2 YYREEE (reference sequence). Here the CDR3 DNA reads TGTGCCAGCAGCTTGGTTCGGGGAGGCACAGATACGCAGTATTTT. Amino acids: CASSLVRGGTDTQYF. Using reference TRBV5-4 and TRBJ2-3 for the parts outside the CDR3, the full variable domain is ETGVTQSPTHLIKTRGQQVTLRCSSQSGHNTVSWYQQALGQGPQFIFQYYREEENGRGNFPPRFSGLQFPNYSSELNVNALELDDSALYLCASSLVRGGTDTQYFGPGTRLTVL.

This clone was picked up one time. This chain uses TRBV19 with TRBJ1-1, with no clear D. The CDR3 runs 13 residues. CDR1 is LNHDA, CDR2 SQIVND, per germline (reference sequence). Trimming took 3 bases from V and 1 from J, leaving 6 bases between them. This chain's CDR3 is CASSIAANTEAFF. For the CDR3, the DNA is TGTGCCAGTAGTATTGCGGCGAACACTGAAGCTTTCTTT.

This clone appeared once. CDR3 sequence: CAGQTVPTDTQYF. As DNA, the CDR3 is TGTGCCGGGCAGACAGTTCCCACAGATACGCAGTATTTT. This chain uses TRBV30 with TRBJ2-3, with a possible D match to TRBD1 (5 bases). V lost 8 bases to trimming and J lost 2 bases, with 14 bases between them. CDR3 length: 13 amino acids. The germline V gene encodes CDR1 GTSNPN and CDR2 SVGIG (reference sequence).

This clone was picked up one time. The chain has TRBV9 and TRBJ1-2, with TRBD1 as a possible D gene (5 bases). This CDR3 is 16 amino acids long. The V end was cut by 2 bases, the J end by 1 base, with 15 bases between. Germline CDR1 is SGDLS and CDR2 is YYNGEE. CDR3 amino acids: CASSVSPGGGNYGYTF. CDR3 DNA: TGTGCCAGCAGCGTCAGCCCCGGGGGGGGTAACTATGGCTACACCTTC.

This sequence joins TRBV27 and TRBJ2-2; possibly TRBD2 for D (6 bases). The length of the CDR3 is 16 residues. Trimming cost V 6 bases and J 3 bases, with 17 bases left between them. Germline loops: CDR1 MNHEY, CDR2 SMNVEV (reference sequence). The chain's CDR3 is CASRQFMGGDTGELFF. The CDR3 DNA reads as TGTGCCAGCAGACAGTTCATGGGAGGTGACACCGGGGAGCTGTTTTTT.

The CDR3 DNA follows: TGTGCCACCAGCAGGGAAAGTCAAGGCGGGGAGCAGTACTTC. Its translation: CATSRESQGGEQYF. The chain uses TRBV15 and TRBJ2-7, with D possibly being TRBD2 (5 bases). Trimming removed 3 bases at V and 7 bases at J, with 16 bases between. The CDR3 is made up of 14 amino acids. Germline CDR1 LNHNV, CDR2 YYDKDF (reference sequence).

The genes are TRBV10-3 and TRBJ1-6; 7 bases fit TRBD1. This CDR3 has 16 residues. CDR1 and CDR2 from the germline V gene are ENHRY and SYGVKD. V was pared by 2 bases and J by 4 bases, with 5 bases of the junction left unmatched. CDR3 sequence reads: CAISEAGTAYNSPLHF. The DNA for the CDR3 is TGTGCCATCAGTGAGGCCGGGACAGCTTATAATTCACCCCTCCACTTT.

The chain couples TRBV7-3 to TRBJ2-1; TRBD1 is a possible D gene (6 bases). This CDR3 has 16 residues. Germline CDR1 and CDR2: SGHTA and FQGTGA. V was cut by 5 bases and J by 0 bases, with 14 bases left in between. CDR3 nucleotide sequence: TGTGCCAGCAGCGCCCAGGACAGTAGCTCCTACAATGAGCAGTTCTTC. As protein: CASSAQDSSSYNEQFF.